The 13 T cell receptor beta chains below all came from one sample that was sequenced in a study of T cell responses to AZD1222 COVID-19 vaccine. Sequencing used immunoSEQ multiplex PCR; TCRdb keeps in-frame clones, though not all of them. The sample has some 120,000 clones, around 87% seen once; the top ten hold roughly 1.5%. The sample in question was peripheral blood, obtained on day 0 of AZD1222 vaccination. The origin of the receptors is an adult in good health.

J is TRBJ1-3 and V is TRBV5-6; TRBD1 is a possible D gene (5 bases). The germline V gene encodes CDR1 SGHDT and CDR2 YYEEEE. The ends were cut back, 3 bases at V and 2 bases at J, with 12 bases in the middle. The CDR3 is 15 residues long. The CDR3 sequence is CASSSQGSAGNTIYF. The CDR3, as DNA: TGTGCCAGCAGCTCCCAGGGTTCGGCTGGAAACACCATATATTTT.

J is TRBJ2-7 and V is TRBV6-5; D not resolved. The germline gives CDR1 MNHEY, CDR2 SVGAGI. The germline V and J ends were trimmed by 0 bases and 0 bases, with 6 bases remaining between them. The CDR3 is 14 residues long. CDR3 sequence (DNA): TGTGCCAGCAGTTACTCCCGGACCTCCTACGAGCAGTACTTC. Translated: CASSYSRTSYEQYF.

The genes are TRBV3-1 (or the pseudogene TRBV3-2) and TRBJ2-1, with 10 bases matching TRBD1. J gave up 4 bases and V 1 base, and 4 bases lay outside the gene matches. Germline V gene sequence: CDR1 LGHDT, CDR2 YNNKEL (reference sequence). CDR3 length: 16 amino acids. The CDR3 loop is CASSQGGTGAYNEQFF. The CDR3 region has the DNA TGTGCCAGCAGCCAAGGAGGGACAGGGGCTTACAATGAGCAGTTCTTC.

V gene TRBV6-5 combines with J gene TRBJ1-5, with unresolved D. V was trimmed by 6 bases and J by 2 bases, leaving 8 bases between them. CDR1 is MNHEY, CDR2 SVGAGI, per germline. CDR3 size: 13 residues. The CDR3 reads CASRSVRNQPQHF. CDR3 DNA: TGTGCCAGCAGATCGGTTCGCAATCAGCCCCAGCATTTT.

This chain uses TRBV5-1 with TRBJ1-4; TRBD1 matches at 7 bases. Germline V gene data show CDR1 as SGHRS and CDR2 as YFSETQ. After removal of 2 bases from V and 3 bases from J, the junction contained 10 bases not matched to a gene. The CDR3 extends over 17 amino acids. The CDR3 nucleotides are TGCGCCAGCAGCTTCCTTTATACAGGGGCCTCTAATGAAAAACTGTTTTTT. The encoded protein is CASSFLYTGASNEKLFF.

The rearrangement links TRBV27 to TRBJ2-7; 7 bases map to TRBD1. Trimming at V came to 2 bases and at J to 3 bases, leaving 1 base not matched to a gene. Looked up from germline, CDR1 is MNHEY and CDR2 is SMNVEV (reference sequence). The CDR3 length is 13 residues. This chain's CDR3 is CASSLRQGYEQYF. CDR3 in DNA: TGTGCCAGCAGTTTAAGACAGGGCTACGAGCAGTACTTC.

CDR3: CASSETAGTGTPLNYEQYF. The CDR3 DNA reads TGTGCCAGCAGTGAAACCGCCGGGACAGGGACCCCCCTAAACTACGAGCAGTACTTC. This sequence joins TRBV6-1 and TRBJ2-7; the match to TRBD1 covers 9 bases. Germline CDR1 reads MNHNS; CDR2 reads SASEGT. The CDR3 is 19 amino acids. J gave up 3 bases and V 2 bases, and 17 bases lay outside the gene matches.

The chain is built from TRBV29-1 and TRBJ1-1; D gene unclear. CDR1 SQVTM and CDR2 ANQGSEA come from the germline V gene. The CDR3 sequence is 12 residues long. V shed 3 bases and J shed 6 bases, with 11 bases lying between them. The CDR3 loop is CSVEGYRSEAFF. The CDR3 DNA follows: TGCAGCGTTGAGGGGTACAGATCTGAAGCTTTCTTT.

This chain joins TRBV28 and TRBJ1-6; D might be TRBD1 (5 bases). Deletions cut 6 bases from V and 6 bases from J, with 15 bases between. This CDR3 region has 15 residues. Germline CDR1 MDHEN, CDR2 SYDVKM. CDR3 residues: CASRRSGGGNSPLHF. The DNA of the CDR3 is TGTGCCAGCAGACGGAGTGGGGGGGGTAATTCACCCCTCCACTTT.

The CDR3 region has the DNA TGTGCCACCTTCAACTGGGAAGCTTTCTTT. Translated, it gives CATFNWEAFF. The V call is TRBV28, the J call TRBJ1-1; unclear D gene. The CDR3 runs 10 residues. Trimming took 10 bases from V and 8 from J, leaving 11 bases between them. CDR1 is MDHEN, CDR2 SYDVKM, per germline.

The CDR3 sequence: CASAGARSYNEQFF. In nucleotides, the CDR3 is TGTGCCAGTGCGGGGGCTAGGTCCTACAATGAGCAGTTCTTC. The chain uses TRBV4-2 and TRBJ2-1, with D perhaps matching TRBD2 (7 bases). CDR1 and CDR2 (germline): LGHNA, YNFKEQ. V shed 9 bases and J shed 1 base, with 13 bases lying between them. This CDR3 is built from 14 residues.

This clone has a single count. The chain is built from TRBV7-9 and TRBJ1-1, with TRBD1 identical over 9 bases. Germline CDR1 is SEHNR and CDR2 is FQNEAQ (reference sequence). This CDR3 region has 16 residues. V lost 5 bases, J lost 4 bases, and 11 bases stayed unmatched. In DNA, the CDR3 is TGTGCCAGCAGCGCAAGCGTCTGGGGACAGGGCACTGAAGCTTTCTTT. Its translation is CASSASVWGQGTEAFF.

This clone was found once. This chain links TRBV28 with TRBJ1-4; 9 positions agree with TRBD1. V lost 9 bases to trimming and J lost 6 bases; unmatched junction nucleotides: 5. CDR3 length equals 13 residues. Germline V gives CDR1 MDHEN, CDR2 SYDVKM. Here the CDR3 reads CASRTGGDEKLFF. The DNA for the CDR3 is TGTGCCAGTCGAACAGGGGGCGATGAAAAACTGTTTTTT.